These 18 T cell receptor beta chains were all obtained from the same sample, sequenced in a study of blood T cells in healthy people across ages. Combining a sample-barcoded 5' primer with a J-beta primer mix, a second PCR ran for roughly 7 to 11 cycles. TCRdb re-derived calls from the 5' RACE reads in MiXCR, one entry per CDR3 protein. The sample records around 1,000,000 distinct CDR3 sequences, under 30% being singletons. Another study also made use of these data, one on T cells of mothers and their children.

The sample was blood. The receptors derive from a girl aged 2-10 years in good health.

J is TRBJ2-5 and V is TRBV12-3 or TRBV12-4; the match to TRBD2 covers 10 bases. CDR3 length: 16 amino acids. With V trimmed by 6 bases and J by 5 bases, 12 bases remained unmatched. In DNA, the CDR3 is TGTGCCAGCAGCCCCCCCAGCGGGAGGGTCGGGGAGACCCAGTACTTC. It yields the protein CASSPPSGRVGETQYF.

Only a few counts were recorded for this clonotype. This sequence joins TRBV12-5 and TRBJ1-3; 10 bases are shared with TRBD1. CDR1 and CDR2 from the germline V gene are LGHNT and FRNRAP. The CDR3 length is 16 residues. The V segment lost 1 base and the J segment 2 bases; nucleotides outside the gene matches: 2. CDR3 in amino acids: CASGLAGQGAGNTIYF. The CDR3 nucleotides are TGTGCTAGTGGTTTGGCCGGACAGGGGGCTGGAAACACCATATATTTT. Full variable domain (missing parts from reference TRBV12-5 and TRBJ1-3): DARVTQTPRHKVTEMGQEVTMRCQPILGHNTVFWYRQTMMQGLELLAYFRNRAPLDDSGMPKDRFSAEMPDATLATLKIQPSEPRDSAVYFCASGLAGQGAGNTIYFGEGSWLTVV.

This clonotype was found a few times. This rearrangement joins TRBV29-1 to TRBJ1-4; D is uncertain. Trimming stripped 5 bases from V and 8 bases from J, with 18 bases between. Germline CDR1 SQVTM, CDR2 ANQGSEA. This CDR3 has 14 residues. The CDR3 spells CSVLHDRTGEKLFF. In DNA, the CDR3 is TGCAGCGTTTTACATGATCGAACGGGAGAAAAACTGTTTTTT.

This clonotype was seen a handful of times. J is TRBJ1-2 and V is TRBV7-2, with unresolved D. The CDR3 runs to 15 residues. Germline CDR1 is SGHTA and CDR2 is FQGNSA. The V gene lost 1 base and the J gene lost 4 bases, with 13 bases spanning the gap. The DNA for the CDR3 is TGTGCCAGCAGCTTAGTTCCGCGAGGACTCTATGGCTACACCTTC. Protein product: CASSLVPRGLYGYTF.

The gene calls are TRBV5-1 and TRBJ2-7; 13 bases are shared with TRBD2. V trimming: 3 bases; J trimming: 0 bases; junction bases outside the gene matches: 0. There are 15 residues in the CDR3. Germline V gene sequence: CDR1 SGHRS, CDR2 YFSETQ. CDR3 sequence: CASSWTSGSSYEQYF. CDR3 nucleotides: TGCGCCAGCAGCTGGACTAGCGGGAGCTCCTACGAGCAGTACTTC.

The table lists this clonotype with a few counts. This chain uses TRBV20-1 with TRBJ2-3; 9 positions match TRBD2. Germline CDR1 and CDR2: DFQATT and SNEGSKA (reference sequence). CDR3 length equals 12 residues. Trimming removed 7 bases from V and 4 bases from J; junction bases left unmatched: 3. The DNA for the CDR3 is TGCAGTGGACTAGCGGACTCAGATACGCAGTATTTT. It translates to CSGLADSDTQYF.

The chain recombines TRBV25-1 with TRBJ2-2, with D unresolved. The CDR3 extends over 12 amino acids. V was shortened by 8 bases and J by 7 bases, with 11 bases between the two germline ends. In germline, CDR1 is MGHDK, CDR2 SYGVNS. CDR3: CASFNYGGELFF. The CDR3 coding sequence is TGTGCCAGCTTTAACTATGGCGGGGAGCTGTTTTTT.

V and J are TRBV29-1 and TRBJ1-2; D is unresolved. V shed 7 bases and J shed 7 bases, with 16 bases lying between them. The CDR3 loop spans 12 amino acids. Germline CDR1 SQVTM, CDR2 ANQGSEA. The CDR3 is CSASHSIGGYTF. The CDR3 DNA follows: TGCAGCGCCTCACACAGTATAGGTGGCTACACCTTC.

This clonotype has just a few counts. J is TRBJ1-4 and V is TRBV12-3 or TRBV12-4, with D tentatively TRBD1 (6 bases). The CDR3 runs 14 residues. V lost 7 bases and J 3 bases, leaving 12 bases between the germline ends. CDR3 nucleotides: TGTGCCAGCACCCAGGGGACTTCTAATGAAAAACTGTTTTTT. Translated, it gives CASTQGTSNEKLFF.

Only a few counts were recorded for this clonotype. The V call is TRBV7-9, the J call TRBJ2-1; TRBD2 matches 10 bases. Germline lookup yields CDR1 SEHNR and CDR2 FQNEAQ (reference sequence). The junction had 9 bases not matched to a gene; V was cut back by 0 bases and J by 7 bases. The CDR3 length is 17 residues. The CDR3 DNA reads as TGTGCCAGCAGCTTAGCCCCCTCACTAGCGGGGTTGAATGAGCAGTTCTTC. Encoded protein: CASSLAPSLAGLNEQFF.

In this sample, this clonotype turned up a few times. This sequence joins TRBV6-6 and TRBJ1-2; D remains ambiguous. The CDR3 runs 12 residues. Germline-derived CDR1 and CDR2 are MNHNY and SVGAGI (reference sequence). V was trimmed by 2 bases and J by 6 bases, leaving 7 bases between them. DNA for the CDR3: TGTGCCAGCAGTTACGGGATGGATGGCTACACCTTC. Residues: CASSYGMDGYTF.

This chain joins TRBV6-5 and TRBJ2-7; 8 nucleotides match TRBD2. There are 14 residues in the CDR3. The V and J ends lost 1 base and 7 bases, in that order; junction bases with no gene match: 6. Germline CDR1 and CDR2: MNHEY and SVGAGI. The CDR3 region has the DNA TGTGCCAGCAGTTACTGGGCGGGAGGTCGGGAGCAGTACTTC. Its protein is CASSYWAGGREQYF.

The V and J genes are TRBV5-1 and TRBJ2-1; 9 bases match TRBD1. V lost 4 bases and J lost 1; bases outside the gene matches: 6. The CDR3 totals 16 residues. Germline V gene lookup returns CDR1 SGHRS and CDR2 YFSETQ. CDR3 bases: TGCGCCAGCAGCATACAGGGGGCTGGATCCTACAATGAGCAGTTCTTC. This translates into CASSIQGAGSYNEQFF.

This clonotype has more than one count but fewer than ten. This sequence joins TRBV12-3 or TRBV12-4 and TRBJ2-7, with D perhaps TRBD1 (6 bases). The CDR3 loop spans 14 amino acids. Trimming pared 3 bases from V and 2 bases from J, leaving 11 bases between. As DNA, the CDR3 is TGTGCCAGCAGTTTCCTGGACAGAACCTACGAGCAGTACTTC. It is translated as CASSFLDRTYEQYF.

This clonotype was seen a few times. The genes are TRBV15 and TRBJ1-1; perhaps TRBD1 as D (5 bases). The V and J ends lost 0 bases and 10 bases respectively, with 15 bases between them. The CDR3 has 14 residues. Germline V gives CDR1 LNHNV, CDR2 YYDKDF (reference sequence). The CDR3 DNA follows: TGTGCCACCAGCAGAGATGGAGAGGGGATTGGAGCTTTCTTT. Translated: CATSRDGEGIGAFF. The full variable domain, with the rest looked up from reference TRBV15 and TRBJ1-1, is DAMVIQNPRYQVTQFGKPVTLSCSQTLNHNVMYWYQQKSSQAPKLLFHYYDKDFNNEADTPDNFQSRRPNTSFCFLDIRSPGLGDTAMYLCATSRDGEGIGAFFGQGTRLTVV.

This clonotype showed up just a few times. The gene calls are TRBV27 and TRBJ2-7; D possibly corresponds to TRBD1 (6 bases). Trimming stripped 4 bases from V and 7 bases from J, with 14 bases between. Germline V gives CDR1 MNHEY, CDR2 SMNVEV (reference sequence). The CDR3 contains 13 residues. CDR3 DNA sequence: TGTGCCAGCAGTTCCTTACAGGGTTCGGAGCAGTACTTC. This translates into CASSSLQGSEQYF.

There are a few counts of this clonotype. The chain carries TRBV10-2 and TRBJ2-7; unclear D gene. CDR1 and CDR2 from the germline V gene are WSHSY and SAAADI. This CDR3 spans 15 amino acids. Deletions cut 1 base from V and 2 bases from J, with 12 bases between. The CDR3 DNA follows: TGCGCCAGCAGTGAGTTCCCACAGCCTACCTACGAGCAGTACTTC. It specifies CASSEFPQPTYEQYF.

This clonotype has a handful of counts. The CDR3 DNA reads as TGTGCCAGCACGTCCTTTCGGACCCAGTACTTC. This codes for CASTSFRTQYF. The V and J genes are TRBV7-9 and TRBJ2-1; D not resolved. TRBJ2-5 explains the end of the DNA better; the J call may be wrong. CDR3 length: 11 residues. Germline CDR1 and CDR2: SEHNR and FQNEAQ (reference sequence).